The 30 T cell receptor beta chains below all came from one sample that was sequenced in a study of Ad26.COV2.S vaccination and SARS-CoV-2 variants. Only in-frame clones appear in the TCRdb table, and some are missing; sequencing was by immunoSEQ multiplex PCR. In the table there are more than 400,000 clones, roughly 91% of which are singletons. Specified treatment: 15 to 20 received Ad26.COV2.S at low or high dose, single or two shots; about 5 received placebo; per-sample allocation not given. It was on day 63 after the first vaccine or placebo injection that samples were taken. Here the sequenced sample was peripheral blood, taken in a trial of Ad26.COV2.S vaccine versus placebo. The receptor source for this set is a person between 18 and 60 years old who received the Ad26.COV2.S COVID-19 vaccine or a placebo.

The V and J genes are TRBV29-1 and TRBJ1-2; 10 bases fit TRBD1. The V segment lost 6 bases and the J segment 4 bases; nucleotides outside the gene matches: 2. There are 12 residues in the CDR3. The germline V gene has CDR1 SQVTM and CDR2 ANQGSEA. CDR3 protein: CSVRTGGYGYTF. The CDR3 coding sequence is TGCAGCGTCCGGACAGGGGGCTATGGCTACACCTTC.

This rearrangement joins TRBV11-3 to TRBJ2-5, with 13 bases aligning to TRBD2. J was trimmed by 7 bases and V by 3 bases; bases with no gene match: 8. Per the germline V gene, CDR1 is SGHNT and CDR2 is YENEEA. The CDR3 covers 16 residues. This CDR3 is CASSLGGTSGIGTQYF. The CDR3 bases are TGTGCCAGCAGCTTGGGGGGGACTAGCGGGATCGGGACCCAGTACTTC.

This CDR3 reads CASSARTGADIQYF. The CDR3 DNA follows: TGTGCCAGCAGCGCAAGGACAGGGGCGGACATTCAGTACTTC. The gene calls are TRBV11-2 and TRBJ2-4, with 9 bases matching TRBD1. V shed 5 bases and J 8 bases; nucleotides not matched to a gene: 7. Germline assignment: CDR1 SGHAT and CDR2 FQNNGV. The CDR3 has 14 residues. Full variable domain (missing parts from reference TRBV11-2 and TRBJ2-4): EAGVAQSPRYKIIEKRQSVAFWCNPISGHATLYWYQQILGQGPKLLIQFQNNGVVDDSQLPKDRFSAERLKGVDSTLKIQPAKLEDSAVYLCASSARTGADIQYFGAGTRLSVL.

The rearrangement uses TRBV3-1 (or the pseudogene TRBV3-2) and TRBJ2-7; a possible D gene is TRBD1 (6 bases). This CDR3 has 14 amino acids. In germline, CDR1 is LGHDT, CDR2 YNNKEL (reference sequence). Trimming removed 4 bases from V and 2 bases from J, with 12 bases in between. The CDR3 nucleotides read TGTGCCAGCAGCCCAGGGGAAGGTGCCTACGAGCAGTACTTC. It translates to CASSPGEGAYEQYF.

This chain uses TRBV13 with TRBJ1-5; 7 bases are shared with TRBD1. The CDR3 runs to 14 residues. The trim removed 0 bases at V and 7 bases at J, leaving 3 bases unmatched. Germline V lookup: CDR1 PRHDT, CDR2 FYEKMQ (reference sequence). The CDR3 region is CASSLGTGRQPQHF. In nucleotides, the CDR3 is TGTGCCAGCAGCTTAGGGACAGGGCGGCAGCCCCAGCATTTT.

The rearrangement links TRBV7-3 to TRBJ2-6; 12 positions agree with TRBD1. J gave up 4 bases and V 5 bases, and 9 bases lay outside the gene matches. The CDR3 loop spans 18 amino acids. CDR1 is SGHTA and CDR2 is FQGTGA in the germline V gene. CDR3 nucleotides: TGTGCCAGCAGCCCCAGGGGACAGGGGGCGCACGGGGCCAACGTCCTGACTTTC. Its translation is CASSPRGQGAHGANVLTF.

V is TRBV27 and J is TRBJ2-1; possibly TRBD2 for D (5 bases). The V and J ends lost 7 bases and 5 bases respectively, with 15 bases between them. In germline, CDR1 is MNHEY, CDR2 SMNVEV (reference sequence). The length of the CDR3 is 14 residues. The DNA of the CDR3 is TGTGCCAGCAACCGGGAAGCCTACCACAATGAGCAGTTCTTC. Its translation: CASNREAYHNEQFF.

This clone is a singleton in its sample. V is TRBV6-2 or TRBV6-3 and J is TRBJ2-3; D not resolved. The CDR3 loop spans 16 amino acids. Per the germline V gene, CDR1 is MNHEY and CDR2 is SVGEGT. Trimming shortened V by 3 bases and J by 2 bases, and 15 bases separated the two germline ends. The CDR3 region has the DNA TGTGCCAGCAGTTATGGCGCTATACCCCACACAGATACGCAGTATTTT. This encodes CASSYGAIPHTDTQYF.

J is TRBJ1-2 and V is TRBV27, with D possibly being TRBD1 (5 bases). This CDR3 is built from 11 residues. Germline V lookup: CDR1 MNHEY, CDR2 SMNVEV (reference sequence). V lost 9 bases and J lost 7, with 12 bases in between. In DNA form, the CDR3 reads TGTGCCAGTTCGGGGCCTGGTGGCTACACCTTC. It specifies CASSGPGGYTF.

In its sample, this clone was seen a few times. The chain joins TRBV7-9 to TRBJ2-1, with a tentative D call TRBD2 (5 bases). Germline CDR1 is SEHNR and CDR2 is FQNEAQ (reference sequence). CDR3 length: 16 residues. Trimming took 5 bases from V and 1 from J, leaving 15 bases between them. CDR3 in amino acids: CASSPLLGVSYNEQFF. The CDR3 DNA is TGTGCCAGCAGCCCCTTGCTGGGAGTATCCTACAATGAGCAGTTCTTC.

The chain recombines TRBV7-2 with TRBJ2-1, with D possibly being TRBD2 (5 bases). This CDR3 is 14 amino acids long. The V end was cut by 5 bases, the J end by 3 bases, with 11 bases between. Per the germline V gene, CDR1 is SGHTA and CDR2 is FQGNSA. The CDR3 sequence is CASSTGGNYNEQFF. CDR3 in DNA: TGTGCCAGCAGCACCGGAGGTAACTACAATGAGCAGTTCTTC.

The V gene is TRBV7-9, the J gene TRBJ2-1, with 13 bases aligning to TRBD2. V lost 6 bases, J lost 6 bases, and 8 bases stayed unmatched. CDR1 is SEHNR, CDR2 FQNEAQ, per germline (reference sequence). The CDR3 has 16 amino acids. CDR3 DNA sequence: TGTGCCAGCAGAGCCCCGGGGACTAGCGGGGTCAATGAGCAGTTCTTC. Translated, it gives CASRAPGTSGVNEQFF.

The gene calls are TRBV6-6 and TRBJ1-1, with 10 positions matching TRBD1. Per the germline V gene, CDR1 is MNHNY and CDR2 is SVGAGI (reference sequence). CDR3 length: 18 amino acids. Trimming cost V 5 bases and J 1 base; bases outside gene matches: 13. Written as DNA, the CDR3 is TGTGCCAGCAGTCCCCCACGATGGGACAGGGGCCCGAACACTGAAGCTTTCTTT. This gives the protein CASSPPRWDRGPNTEAFF.

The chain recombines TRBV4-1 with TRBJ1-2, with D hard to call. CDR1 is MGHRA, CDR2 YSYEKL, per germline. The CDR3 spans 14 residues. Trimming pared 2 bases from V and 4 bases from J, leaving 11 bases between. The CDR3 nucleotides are TGCGCCAGCAGCCAACCCGGACGGATCTATGGCTACACCTTC. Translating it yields CASSQPGRIYGYTF.

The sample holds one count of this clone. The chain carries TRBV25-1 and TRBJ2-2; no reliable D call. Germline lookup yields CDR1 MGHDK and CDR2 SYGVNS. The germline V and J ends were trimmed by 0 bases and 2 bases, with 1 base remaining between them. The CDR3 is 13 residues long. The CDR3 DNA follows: TGTGCCAGCAGTGAATATAACACCGGGGAGCTGTTTTTT. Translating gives CASSEYNTGELFF.

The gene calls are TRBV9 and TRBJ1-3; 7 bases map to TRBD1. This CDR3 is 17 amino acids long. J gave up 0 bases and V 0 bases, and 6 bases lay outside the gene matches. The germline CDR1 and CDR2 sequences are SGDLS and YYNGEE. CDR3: CASSVELRQGSGNTIYF. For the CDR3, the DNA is TGTGCCAGCAGCGTAGAGTTAAGACAGGGCTCTGGAAACACCATATATTTT.

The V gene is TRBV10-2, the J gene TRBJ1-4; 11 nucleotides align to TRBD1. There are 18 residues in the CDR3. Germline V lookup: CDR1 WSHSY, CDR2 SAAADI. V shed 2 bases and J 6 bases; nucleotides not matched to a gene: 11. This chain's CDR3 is CASSEKRTGGSWDEKLFF. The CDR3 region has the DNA TGCGCCAGCAGTGAGAAGAGGACAGGGGGCAGTTGGGATGAAAAACTGTTTTTT.

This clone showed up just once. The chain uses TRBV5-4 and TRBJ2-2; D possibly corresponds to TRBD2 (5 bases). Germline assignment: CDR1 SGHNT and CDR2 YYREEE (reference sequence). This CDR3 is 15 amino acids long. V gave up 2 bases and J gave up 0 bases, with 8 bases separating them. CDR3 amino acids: CASSLGSANTGELFF. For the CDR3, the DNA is TGTGCCAGCAGCTTAGGTAGCGCGAACACCGGGGAGCTGTTTTTT.

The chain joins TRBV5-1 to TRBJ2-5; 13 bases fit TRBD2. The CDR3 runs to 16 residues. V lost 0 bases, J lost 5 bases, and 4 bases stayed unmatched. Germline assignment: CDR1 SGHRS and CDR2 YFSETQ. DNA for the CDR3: TGCGCCAGCAGCTTGGGGACTAGCGGGAGTTCGGAGACCCAGTACTTC. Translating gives CASSLGTSGSSETQYF.

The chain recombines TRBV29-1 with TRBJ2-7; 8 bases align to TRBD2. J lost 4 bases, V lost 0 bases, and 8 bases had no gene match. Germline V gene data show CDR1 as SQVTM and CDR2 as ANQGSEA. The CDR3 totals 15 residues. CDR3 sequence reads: CSVEDPSGSGYEQYF. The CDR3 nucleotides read TGCAGCGTTGAAGATCCAAGCGGGAGTGGGTACGAGCAGTACTTC.

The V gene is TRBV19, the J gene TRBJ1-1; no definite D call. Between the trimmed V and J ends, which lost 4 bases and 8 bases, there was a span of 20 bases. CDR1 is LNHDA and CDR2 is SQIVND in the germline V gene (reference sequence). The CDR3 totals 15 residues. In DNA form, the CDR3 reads TGTGCCAGTAGTAAGGATTGGGGAACTAGACGGGAAGCTTTCTTT. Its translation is CASSKDWGTRREAFF.

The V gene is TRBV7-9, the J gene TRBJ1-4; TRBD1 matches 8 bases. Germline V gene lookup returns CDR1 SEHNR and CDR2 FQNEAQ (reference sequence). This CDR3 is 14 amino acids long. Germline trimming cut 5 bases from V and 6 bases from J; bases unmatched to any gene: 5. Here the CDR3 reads CASSPDREDEKLFF. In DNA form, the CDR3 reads TGTGCCAGCAGCCCGGACAGGGAGGATGAAAAACTGTTTTTT.

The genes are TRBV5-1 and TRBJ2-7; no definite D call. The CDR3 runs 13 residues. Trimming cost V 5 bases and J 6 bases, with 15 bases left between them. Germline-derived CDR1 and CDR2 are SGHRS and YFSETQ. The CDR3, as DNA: TGCGCCAGCAGTGCAGTAGAACTCGGCGAGCAGTACTTC. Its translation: CASSAVELGEQYF.

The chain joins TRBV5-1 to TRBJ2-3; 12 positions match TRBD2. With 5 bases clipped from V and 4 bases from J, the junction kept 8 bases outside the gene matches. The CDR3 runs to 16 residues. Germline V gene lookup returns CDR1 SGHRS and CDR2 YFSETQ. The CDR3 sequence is CASSMLTSGSADTQYF. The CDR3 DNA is TGCGCCAGCAGTATGTTGACTAGCGGGAGTGCAGATACGCAGTATTTT. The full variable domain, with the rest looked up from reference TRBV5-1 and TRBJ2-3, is KAGVTQTPRYLIKTRGQQVTLSCSPISGHRSVSWYQQTPGQGLQFLFEYFSETQRNKGNFPGRFSGRQFSNSRSEMNVSTLELGDSALYLCASSMLTSGSADTQYFGPGTRLTVL.

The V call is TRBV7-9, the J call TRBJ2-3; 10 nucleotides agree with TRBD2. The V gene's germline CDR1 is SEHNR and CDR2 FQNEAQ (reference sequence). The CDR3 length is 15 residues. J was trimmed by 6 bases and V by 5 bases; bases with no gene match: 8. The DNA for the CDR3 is TGTGCCAGCAGCACCCCTAGCGGGAGTTTTGATACGCAGTATTTT. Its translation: CASSTPSGSFDTQYF.

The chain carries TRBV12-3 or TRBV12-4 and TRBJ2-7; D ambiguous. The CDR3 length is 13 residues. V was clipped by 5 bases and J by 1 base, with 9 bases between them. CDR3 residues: CASSLQISYEQYF. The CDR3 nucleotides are TGTGCCAGCAGTCTACAGATTTCCTACGAGCAGTACTTC.

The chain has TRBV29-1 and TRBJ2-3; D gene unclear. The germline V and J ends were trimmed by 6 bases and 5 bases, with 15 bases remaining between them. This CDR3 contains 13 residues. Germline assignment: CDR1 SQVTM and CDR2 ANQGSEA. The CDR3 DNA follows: TGCAGCGTCGTTCGGGTCCGCGGAGATACGCAGTATTTT. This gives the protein CSVVRVRGDTQYF.

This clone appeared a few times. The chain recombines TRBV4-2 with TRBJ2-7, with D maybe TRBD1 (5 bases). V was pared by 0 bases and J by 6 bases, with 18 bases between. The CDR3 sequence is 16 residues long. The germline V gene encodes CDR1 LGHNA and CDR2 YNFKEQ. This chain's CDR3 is CASSQDRSQGSSEQYF. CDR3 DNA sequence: TGTGCCAGCAGCCAAGATCGATCGCAGGGTTCTTCCGAGCAGTACTTC.

The CDR3, as DNA: TGTGCCAGCTCACAGGGACTGTTCTACGAGCAGTACTTC. It translates to CASSQGLFYEQYF. The chain has TRBV18 and TRBJ2-7; TRBD2 might be the D (6 bases). Germline V gene sequence: CDR1 KGHSH, CDR2 LQKENI. CDR3 length: 13 residues. Trimming removed 4 bases at V and 3 bases at J, with 10 bases between. Full variable domain (remainder filled in from reference TRBV18 and TRBJ2-7): NAGVMQNPRHLVRRRGQEARLRCSPMKGHSHVYWYRQLPEEGLKFMVYLQKENIIDESGMPKERFSAEFPKEGPSILRIQQVVRGDSAAYFCASSQGLFYEQYFGPGTRLTVT.

This chain's CDR3 is CASSLSPGTGELFF. The CDR3 DNA follows: TGTGCCAGCAGTCTCTCCCCCGGCACCGGGGAGCTGTTTTTT. V is TRBV27 and J is TRBJ2-2; the D is unclear. Trimming removed 5 bases at V and 4 bases at J, with 11 bases between. The CDR3 loop spans 14 amino acids. The germline gives CDR1 MNHEY, CDR2 SMNVEV (reference sequence).